The sequence of this T cell receptor (beta chain) was determined in a study of cytomegalovirus exposure and HLA in healthy donors. Study results and limitations: Researchers reported that a few CMV-associated chains were confirmed in vitro as CMV antigen-specific.

Use of 60 Vbeta and 13 Jbeta primers characterized the PCR. Sequencing used immunoSEQ multiplex PCR; TCRdb keeps in-frame clones, though not all of them. Of 300,000 or so clones in the sample, approximately 84% were seen once. A word on this clone: What it binds is unknown.

This CDR3 comprises 16 residues. Germline assignment: CDR1 MDHEN and CDR2 SYDVKM. V lost 4 bases and J lost 3; bases outside the gene matches: 5. The sequence derives from a woman aged 40 to 50 in good health and CMV-seropositive. Material for sequencing was PBMCs. The chain has TRBV28 and TRBJ2-2; TRBD2 aligns across 10 bases. In DNA, the CDR3 is TGTGCCAGCAGTTCTCCCGGACTAGCGGACACCGGGGAGCTGTTTTTT. As protein: CASSSPGLADTGELFF.